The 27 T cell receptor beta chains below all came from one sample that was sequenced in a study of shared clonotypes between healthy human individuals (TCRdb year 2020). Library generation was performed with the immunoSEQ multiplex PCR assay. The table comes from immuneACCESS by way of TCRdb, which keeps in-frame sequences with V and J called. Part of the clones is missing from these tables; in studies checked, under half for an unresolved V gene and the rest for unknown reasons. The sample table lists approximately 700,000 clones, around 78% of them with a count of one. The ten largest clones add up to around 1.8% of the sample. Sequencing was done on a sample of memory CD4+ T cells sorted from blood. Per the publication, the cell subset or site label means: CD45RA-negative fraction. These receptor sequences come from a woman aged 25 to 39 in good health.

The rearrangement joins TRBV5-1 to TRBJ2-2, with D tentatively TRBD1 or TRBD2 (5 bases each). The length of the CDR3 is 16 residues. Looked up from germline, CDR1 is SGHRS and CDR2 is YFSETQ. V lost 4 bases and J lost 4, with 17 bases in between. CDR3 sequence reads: CASSRGEQAFTGELFF. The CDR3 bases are TGCGCCAGCAGCCGGGGAGAACAGGCCTTCACCGGGGAGCTGTTTTTT.

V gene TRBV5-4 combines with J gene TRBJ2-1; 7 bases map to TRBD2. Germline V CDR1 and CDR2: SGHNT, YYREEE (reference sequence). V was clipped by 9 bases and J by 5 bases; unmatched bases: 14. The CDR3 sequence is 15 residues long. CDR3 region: CATTRRGGTNNEQFF. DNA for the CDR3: TGTGCCACCACCCGGCGGGGAGGGACCAACAATGAGCAGTTCTTC. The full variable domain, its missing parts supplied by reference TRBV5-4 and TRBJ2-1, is ETGVTQSPTHLIKTRGQQVTLRCSSQSGHNTVSWYQQALGQGPQFIFQYYREEENGRGNFPPRFSGLQFPNYSSELNVNALELDDSALYLCATTRRGGTNNEQFFGPGTRLTVL.

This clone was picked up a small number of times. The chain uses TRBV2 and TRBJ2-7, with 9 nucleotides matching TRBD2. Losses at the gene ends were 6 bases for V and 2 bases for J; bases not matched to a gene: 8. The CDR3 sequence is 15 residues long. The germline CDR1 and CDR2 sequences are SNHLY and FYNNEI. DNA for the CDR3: TGTGCCAGCAGACCTCTGACTAGCGGTGCCTACGAGCAGTACTTC. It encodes CASRPLTSGAYEQYF.

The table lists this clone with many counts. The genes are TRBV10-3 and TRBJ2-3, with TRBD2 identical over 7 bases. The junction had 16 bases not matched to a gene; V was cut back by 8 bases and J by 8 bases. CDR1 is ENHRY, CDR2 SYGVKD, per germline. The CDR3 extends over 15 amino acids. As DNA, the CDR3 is TGTGCCATCCAGGAGCGGGCTGCGGGGGACGGTACGCAGTATTTT. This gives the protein CAIQERAAGDGTQYF.

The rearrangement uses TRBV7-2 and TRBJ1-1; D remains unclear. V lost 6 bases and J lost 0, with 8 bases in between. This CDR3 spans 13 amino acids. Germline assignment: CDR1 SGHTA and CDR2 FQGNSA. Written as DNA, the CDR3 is TGTGCCAGCAGTGTGAGTCTGAACACTGAAGCTTTCTTT. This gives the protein CASSVSLNTEAFF.

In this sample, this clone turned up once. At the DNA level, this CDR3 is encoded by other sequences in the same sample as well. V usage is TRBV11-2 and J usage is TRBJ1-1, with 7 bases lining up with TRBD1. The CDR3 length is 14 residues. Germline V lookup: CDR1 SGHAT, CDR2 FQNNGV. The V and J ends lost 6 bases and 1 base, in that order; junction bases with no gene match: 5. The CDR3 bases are TGTGCCAGCAGTCTGACAGGGCGGAACACTGAAGCTTTCTTT. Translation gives CASSLTGRNTEAFF. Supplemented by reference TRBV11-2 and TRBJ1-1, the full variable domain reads EAGVAQSPRYKIIEKRQSVAFWCNPISGHATLYWYQQILGQGPKLLIQFQNNGVVDDSQLPKDRFSAERLKGVDSTLKIQPAKLEDSAVYLCASSLTGRNTEAFFGQGTRLTVV.

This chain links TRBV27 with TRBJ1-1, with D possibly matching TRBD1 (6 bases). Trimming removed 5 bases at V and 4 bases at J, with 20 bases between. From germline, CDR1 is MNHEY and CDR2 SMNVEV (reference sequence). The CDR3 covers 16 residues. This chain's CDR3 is CASSPRDIREGTEAFF. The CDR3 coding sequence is TGTGCCAGCAGTCCGCGGGACATAAGGGAAGGCACTGAAGCTTTCTTT.

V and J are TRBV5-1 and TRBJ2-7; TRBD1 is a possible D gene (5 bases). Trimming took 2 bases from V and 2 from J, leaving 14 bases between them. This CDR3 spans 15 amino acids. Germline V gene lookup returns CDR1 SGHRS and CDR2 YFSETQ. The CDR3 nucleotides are TGCGCCAGCAGCTTCCCAGCCCAGGGAACCTACGAGCAGTACTTC. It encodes CASSFPAQGTYEQYF.

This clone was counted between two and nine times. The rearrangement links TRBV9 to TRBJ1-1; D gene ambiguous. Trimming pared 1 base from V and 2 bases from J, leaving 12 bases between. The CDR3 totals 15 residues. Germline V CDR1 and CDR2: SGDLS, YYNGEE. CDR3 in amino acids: CASSVRSQVNTEAFF. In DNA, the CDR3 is TGTGCCAGCAGCGTACGGTCCCAAGTTAACACTGAAGCTTTCTTT. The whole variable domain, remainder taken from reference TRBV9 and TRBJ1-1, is DSGVTQTPKHLITATGQRVTLRCSPRSGDLSVYWYQQSLDQGLQFLIQYYNGEERAKGNILERFSAQQFPDLHSELNLSSLELGDSALYFCASSVRSQVNTEAFFGQGTRLTVV.

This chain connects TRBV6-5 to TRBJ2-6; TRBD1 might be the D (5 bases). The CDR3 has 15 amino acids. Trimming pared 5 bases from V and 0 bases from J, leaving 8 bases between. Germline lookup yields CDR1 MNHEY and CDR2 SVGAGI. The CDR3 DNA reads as TGTGCCAGCAGTCGACAGTACTCTGGGGCCAACGTCCTGACTTTC. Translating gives CASSRQYSGANVLTF.

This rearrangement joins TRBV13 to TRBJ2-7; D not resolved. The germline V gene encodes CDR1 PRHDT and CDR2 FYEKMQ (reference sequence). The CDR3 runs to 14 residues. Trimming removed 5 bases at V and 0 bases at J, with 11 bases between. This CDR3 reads CASSQSPSSYEQYF. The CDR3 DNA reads TGTGCCAGCAGCCAGTCCCCTAGCTCCTACGAGCAGTACTTC.

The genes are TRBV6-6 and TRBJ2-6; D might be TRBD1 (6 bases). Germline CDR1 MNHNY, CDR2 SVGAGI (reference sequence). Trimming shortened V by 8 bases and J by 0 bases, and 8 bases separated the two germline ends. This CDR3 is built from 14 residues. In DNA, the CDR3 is TGTGCCAGCGGGGGACACTCTGGGGCCAACGTCCTGACTTTC. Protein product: CASGGHSGANVLTF.

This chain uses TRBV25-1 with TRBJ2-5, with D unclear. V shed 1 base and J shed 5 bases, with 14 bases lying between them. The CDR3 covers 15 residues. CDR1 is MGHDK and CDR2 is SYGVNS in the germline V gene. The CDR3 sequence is CASSESLEPRETQYF. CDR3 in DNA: TGTGCCAGCAGTGAATCCCTAGAACCCCGGGAGACCCAGTACTTC.

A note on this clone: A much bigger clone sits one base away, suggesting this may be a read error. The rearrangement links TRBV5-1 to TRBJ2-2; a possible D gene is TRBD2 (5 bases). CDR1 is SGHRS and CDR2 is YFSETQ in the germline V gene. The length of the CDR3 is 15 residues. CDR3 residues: CVSKLSGLNTGELFF. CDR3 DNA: TGCGTCAGCAAGTTGAGCGGTTTGAACACCGGGGAGCTGTTTTTT.

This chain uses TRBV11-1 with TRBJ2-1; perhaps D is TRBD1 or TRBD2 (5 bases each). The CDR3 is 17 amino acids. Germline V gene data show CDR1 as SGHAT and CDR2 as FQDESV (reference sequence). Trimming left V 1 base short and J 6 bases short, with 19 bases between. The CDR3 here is CASSLGVPSYGTNEQFF. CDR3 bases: TGTGCCAGCAGCTTAGGGGTCCCTAGTTATGGGACCAATGAGCAGTTCTTC.

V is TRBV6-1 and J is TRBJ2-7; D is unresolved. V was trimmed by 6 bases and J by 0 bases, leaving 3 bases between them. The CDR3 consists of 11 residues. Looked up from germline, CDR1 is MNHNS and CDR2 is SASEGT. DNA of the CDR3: TGTGCCAGCAGGAGCTCCTACGAGCAGTACTTC. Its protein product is CASRSSYEQYF.

The DNA of the CDR3 is TGTGCCAGCTCACCACAGGATACCTACGAGCAGTACTTC. This encodes CASSPQDTYEQYF. V is TRBV18 and J is TRBJ2-7, with no clear D. CDR1 is KGHSH and CDR2 is LQKENI in the germline V gene. V was clipped by 1 base and J by 2 bases, with 6 bases between them. The CDR3 is made up of 13 amino acids.

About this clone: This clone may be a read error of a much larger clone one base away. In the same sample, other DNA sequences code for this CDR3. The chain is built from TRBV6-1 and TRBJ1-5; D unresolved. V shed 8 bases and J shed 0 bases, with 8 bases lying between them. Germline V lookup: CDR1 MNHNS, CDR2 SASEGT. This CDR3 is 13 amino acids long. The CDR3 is CASRFYSNQPQHF. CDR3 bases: TGTGCCAGCCGCTTCTATAGCAATCAGCCCCAGCATTTT.

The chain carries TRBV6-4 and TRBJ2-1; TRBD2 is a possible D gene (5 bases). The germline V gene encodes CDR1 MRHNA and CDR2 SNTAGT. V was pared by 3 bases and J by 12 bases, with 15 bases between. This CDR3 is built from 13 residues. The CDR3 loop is CASSELGGGGQFF. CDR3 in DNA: TGTGCCAGCAGTGAACTAGGAGGAGGAGGGCAGTTCTTC.

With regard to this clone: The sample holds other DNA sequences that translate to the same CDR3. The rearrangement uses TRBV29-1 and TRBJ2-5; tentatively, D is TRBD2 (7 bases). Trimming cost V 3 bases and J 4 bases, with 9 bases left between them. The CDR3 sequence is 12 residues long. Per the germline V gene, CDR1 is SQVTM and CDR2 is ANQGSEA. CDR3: CSVEGGRETQYF. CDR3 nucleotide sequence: TGCAGCGTTGAGGGGGGGCGAGAGACCCAGTACTTC. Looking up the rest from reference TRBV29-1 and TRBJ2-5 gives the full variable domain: SAVISQKPSRDICQRGTSLTIQCQVDSQVTMMFWYRQQPGQSLTLIATANQGSEATYESGFVIDKFPISRPNLTFSTLTVSNMSPEDSSIYLCSVEGGRETQYFGPGTRLLVL.

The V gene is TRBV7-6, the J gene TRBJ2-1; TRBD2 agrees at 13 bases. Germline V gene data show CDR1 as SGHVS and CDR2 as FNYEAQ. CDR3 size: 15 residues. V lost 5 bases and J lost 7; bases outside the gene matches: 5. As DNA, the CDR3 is TGTGCCAGCAGCCAACTAGCGGGAGGGGGGAATGAGCAGTTCTTC. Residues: CASSQLAGGGNEQFF.

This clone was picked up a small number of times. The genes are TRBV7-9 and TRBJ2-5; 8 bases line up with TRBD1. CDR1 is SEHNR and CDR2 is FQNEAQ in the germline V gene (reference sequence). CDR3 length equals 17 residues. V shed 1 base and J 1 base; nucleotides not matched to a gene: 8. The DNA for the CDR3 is TGTGCCAGCAGCTTAGGGGGACAGGCAAGACTCCAAGAGACCCAGTACTTC. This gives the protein CASSLGGQARLQETQYF.

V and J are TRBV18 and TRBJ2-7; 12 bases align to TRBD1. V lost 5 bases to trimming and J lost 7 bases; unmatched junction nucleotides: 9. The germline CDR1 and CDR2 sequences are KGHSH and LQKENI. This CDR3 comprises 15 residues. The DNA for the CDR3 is TGTGCCAGCTCAGCCCGGGACAGGGGGCCGGAGGAGCAGTACTTC. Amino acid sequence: CASSARDRGPEEQYF.

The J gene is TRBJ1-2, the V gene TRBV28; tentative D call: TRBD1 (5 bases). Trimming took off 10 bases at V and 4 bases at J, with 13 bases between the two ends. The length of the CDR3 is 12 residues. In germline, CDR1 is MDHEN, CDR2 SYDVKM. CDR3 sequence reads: CATTSGVYGYTF. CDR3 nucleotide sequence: TGTGCCACAACATCGGGGGTCTATGGCTACACCTTC.

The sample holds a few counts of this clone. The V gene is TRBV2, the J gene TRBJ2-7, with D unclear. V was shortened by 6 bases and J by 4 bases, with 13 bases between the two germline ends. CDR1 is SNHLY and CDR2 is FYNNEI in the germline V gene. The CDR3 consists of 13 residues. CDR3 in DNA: TGTGCCAGCAGCCGTCAGGAATTATACGAGCAGTACTTC. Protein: CASSRQELYEQYF.

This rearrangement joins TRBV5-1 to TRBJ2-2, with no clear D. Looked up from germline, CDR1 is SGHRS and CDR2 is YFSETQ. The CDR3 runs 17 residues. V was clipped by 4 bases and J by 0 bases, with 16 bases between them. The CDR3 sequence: CASSPLGRLANTGELFF. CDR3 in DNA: TGCGCCAGCAGCCCCCTTGGGCGACTCGCGAACACCGGGGAGCTGTTTTTT.

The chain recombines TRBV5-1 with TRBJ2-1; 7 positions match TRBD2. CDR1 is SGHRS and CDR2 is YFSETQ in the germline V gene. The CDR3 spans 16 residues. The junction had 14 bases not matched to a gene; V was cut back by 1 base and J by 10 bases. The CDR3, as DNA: TGCGCCAGCAGCTTGTTCTCCCCTCTTACGGGAGGAGAGCAGTTCTTC. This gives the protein CASSLFSPLTGGEQFF.